The sequence of this TCR beta chain was determined in a study of blood T cell repertoires in COVID-19. Across the study: Samples of COVID-19 (acute and convalescent) were obtained from the United States, Italy and Spain. The cDNA or gDNA used as material had been derived from T cells, B-cell-depleted T cells, or PBMCs.

V lost 3 bases to trimming and J lost 4 bases, with 13 bases between them. Germline values: CDR1 KGHSH, CDR2 LQKENI. The CDR3 sequence is 16 residues long. Authors' processing steps: How many nucleated cells were present was estimated from reference gene primer amplification. The repertoire was sequenced with immunoSEQ multiplex PCR; TCRdb's copy has only in-frame clones and lacks some. The DNA was the basis for D and trimming; V, J and clone size are from that table. The sample includes more than 80,000 clones, under 80% of them seen just once. The clonotype comes from a woman aged 80 or over with active or convalescent COVID-19. The sequencing sample was made of peripheral blood. The chain has TRBV18 and TRBJ1-6, with a possible D match to TRBD1 (5 bases). Here the CDR3 reads CASSPGAGTYNSPLHF. The CDR3 nucleotides are TGTGCCAGCTCACCGGGTGCTGGGACTTATAATTCACCCCTCCACTTT.